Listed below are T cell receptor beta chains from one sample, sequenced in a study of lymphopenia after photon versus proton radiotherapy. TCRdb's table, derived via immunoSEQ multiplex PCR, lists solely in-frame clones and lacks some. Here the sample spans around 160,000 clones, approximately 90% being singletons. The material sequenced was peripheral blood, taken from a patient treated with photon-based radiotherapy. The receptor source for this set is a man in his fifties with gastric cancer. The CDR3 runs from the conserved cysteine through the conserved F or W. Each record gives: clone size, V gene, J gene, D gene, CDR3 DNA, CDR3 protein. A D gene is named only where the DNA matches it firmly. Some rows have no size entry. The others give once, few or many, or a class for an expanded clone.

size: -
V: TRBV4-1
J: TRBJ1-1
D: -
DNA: TGCGCCAGCAGCCAAGATCCCTATCGGACTGAAGCTTTCTTT
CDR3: CASSQDPYRTEAFF

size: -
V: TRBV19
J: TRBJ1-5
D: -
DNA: TGTGCCACCGGGGACACCAGGGGCGGTTATCAGCCCCAGCATTTT
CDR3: CATGDTRGGYQPQHF

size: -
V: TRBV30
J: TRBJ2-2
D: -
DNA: TGTGCCTGGAGTGTAAATCTCCGCACCGGGGAGCTGTTTTTT
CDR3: CAWSVNLRTGELFF

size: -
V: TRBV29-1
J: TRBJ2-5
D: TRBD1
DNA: TGCAGCGTTGCCCAGACAGGGTTCGGTGAGACCCAGTACTTC
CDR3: CSVAQTGFGETQYF

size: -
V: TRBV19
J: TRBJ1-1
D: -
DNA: TGTGCCAGTAGTATAGGAAGGACAGTTGAAGCAGCTTTCTTT
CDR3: CASSIGRTVEAAFF

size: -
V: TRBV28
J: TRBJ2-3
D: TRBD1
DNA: TGTGCCAGCAGACGACCGGGACAGGGCACAGATACGCAGTATTTT
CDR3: CASRRPGQGTDTQYF

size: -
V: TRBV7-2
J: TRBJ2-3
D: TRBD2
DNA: TGTGCCAGCAGCTCGGAAAATAAGGGACTAGCGGGAGGAACAGATACGCAGTATTTT
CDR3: CASSSENKGLAGGTDTQYF

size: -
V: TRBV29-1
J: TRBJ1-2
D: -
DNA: TGCAGCGCAACGACAGTTACTGGCTACACCTTC
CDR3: CSATTVTGYTF

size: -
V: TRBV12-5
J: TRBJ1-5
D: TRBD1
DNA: TGTGCTAGTGGTTTGGATGACAGGGGGAATCAGCCCCAGCATTTT
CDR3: CASGLDDRGNQPQHF

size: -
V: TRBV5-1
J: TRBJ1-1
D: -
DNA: TGCGCCAGCAGCTTGGGAGGGAGTAACACTGAAGCTTTCTTT
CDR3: CASSLGGSNTEAFF

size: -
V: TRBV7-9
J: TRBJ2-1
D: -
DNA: TGTGCCAGCAGCTTCTCAGATGAGCAGTTCTTC
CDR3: CASSFSDEQFF

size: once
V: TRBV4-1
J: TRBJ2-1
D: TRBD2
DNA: TGCGCCAGCAGCCACCCCCCGGGACTAGCGGAGTCCTACAATGAGCAGTTCTTC
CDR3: CASSHPPGLAESYNEQFF

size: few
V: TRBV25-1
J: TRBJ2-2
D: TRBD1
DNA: TGTGCCAGCAGTGCCCTTGGGGGACAGGGAGGGGCCGGGGAGCTGTTTTTT
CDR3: CASSALGGQGGAGELFF

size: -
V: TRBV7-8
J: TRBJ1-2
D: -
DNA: TGTGCCAGCAGCTTAGGGGGGGGACGATATGGCTACACCTTC
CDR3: CASSLGGGRYGYTF

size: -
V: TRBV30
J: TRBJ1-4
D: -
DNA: TGTGCCAGCGCCCGGACGGCGAGTTATGAAAAACTGTTTTTT
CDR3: CASARTASYEKLFF

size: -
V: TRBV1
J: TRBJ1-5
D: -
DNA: TGCACCAGCAGCCAAGCTCAGAGAAATAGCAATCAGCCCCAGCATTTT
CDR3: CTSSQAQRNSNQPQHF

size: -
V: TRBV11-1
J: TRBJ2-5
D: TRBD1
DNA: TGTGCCAGCAGCTCCGACCGCTACAGGGGGCAAGAGACCCAGTACTTC
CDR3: CASSSDRYRGQETQYF

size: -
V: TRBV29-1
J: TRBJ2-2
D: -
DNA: TGCAGCGTTGAACAGGGGTACGCCGGGGAGCTGTTTTTT
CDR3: CSVEQGYAGELFF

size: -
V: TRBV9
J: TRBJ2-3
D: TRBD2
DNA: TGTGCCAGCAGCGTAGTCGGCGGGAGTAGCACAGATACGCAGTATTTT
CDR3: CASSVVGGSSTDTQYF

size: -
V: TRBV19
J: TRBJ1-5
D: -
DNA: TGTGCCAGTTCAACCACGAGACAGAGAGGAAACAATCAGCCCCAGCATTTT
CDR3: CASSTTRQRGNNQPQHF

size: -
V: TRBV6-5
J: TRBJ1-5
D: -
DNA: TGTGCCAGCAGACGAAGGTCGAGTGGGAATCAGCCCCAGCATTTT
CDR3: CASRRRSSGNQPQHF

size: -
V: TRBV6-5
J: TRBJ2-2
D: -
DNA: TGTGCCAGCAGACCGAGACTAGATCCCGGGGAGCTGTTTTTT
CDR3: CASRPRLDPGELFF

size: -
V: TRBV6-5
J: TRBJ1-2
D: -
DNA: TGTGCCAGCAGTCGATCGAGGGATGGCTACACCTTC
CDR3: CASSRSRDGYTF

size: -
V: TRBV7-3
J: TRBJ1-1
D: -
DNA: TGTGCCAGCAGCTTAGGAGGGTCGAACACTGAAGCTTTCTTT
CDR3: CASSLGGSNTEAFF

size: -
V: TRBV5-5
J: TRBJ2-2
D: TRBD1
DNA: TGTGCCAGCAGCCTGCTGGGACAGGCAAACACCGGGGAGCTGTTTTTT
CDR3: CASSLLGQANTGELFF

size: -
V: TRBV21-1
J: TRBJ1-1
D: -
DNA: TGTGCCAGCAGCAAAGCCTGTCGGGGGCTTGAGAACACTGAAGCTTTCTTT
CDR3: CASSKACRGLENTEAFF

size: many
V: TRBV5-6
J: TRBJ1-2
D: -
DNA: TGTGCCAGCAGCGAGGACAAGTTGGATGGCTACACCTTC
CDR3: CASSEDKLDGYTF

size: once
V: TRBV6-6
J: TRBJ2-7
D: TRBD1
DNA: TGTGCCAGCAGATCCGGGACAGAGAGAGGCGAGCAGTACTTC
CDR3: CASRSGTERGEQYF

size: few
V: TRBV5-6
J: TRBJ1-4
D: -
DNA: TGTGCCAGCAGCTCCTACAGGACGTCAACTAATGAAAAACTGTTTTTT
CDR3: CASSSYRTSTNEKLFF

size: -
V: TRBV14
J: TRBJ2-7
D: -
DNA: TGTGCCAGCAGCCCACGAGCAGGTTTGACGTCCTACGAGCAGTACTTC
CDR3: CASSPRAGLTSYEQYF

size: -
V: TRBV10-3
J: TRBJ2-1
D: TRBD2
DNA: TGTGCCATCAGTCGAGCGGGAGTGGATGAGCAGTTCTTC
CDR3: CAISRAGVDEQFF

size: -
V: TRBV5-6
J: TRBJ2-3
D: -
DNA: TGTGCCAGCAGCTTGGGCCAAGTCCGCACAGATACGCAGTATTTT
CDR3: CASSLGQVRTDTQYF